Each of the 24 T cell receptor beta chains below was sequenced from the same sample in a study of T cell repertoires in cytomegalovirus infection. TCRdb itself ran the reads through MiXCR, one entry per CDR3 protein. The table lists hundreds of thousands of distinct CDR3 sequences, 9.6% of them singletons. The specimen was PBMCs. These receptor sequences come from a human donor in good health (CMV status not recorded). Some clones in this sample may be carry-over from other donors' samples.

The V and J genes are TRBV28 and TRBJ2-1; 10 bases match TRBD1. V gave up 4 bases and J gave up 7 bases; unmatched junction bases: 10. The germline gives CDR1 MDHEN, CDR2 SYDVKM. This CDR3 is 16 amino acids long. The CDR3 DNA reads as TGTGCCAGCAGTTATCCCCTCGGACAGGGGGGGAATGAGCAGTTCTTC. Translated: CASSYPLGQGGNEQFF.

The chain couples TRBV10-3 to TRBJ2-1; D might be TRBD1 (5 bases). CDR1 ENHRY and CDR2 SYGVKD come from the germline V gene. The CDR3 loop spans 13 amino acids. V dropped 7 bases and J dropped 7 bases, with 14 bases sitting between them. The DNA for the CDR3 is TGTGCCATCAAGTATTCCAGGGCTAATGAGCAGTTCTTC. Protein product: CAIKYSRANEQFF.

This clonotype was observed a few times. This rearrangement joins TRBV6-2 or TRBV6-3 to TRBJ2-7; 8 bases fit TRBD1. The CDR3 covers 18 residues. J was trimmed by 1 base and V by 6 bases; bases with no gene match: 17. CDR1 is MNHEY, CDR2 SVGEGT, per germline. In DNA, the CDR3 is TGTGCCAGCAGAAGCATTACCGCCGGGACAGGAGCATCCTACGAGCAGTACGTC. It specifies CASRSITAGTGASYEQYV.

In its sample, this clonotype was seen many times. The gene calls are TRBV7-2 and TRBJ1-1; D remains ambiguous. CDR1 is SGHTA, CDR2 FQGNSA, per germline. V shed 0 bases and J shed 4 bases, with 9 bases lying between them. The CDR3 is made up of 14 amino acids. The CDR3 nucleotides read TGTGCCAGCAGCTTAGCAGGAGGGTTCACTGAAGCTTTCTTT. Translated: CASSLAGGFTEAFF.

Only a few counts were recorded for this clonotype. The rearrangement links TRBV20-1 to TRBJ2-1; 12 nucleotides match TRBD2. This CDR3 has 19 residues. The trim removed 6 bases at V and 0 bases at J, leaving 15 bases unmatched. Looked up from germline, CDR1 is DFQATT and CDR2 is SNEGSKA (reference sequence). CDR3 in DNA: TGCAGTGCCTACGCCGCTGCTAGCGGGGGGGGTTACTCCTACAATGAGCAGTTCTTC. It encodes CSAYAAASGGGYSYNEQFF.

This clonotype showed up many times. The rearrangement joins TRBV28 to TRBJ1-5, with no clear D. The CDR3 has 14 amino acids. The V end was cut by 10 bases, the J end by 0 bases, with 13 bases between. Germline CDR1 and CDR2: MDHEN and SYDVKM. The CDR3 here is CATVRWNSNQPQHF. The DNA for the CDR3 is TGTGCCACCGTAAGGTGGAATAGCAATCAGCCCCAGCATTTT.

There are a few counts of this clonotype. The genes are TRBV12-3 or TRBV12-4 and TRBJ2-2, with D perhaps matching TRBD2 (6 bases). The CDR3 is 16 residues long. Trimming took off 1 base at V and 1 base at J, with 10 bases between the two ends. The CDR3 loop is CASSLGLAMNTGELFF. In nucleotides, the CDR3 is TGTGCCAGCAGTTTAGGGCTAGCGATGAACACCGGGGAGCTGTTTTTT.

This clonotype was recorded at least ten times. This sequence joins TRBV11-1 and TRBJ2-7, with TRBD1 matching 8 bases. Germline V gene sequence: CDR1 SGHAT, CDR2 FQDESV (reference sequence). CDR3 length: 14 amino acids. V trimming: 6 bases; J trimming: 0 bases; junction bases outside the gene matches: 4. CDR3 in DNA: TGTGCCAGCAGGAGGGACAGGAGCTCCTACGAGCAGTACTTC. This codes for CASRRDRSSYEQYF.

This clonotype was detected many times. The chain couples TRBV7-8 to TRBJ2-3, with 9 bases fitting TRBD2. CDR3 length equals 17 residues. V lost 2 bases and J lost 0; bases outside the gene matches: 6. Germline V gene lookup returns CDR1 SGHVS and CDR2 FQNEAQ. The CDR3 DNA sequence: TGTGCCAGCAGCTTAAAGAGCGGGGGGACCAGCACAGATACGCAGTATTTT. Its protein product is CASSLKSGGTSTDTQYF.

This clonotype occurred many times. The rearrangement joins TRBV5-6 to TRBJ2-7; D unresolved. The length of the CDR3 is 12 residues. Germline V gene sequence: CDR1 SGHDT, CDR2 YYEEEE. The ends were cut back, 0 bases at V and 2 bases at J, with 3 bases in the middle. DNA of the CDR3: TGTGCCAGCAGCTTGGAGACCTACGAGCAGTACGTC. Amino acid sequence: CASSLETYEQYV.

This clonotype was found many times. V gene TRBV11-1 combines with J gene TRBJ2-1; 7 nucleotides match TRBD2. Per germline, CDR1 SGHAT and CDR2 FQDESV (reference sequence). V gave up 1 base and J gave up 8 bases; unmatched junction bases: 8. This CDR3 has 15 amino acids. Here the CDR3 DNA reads TGTGCCAGCAGCTTAGAGGCCCTTGGGGGGGATGAGCAGTTCTTC. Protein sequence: CASSLEALGGDEQFF.

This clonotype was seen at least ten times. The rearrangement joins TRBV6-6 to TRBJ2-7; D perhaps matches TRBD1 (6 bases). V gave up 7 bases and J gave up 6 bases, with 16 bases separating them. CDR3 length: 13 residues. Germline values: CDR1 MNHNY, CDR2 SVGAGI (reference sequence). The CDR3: CASTENRVVEQYF. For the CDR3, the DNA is TGTGCCAGCACTGAAAACAGGGTAGTCGAGCAGTACTTC.

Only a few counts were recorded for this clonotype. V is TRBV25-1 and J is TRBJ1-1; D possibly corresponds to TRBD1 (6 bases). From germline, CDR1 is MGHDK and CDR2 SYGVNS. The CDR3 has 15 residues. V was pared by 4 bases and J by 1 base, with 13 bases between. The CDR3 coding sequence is TGTGCCAGCAGTGGAAGAACAGGGACGAACACTGAAGCTTTCTTT. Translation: CASSGRTGTNTEAFF. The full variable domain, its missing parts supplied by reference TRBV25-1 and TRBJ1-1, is EADIYQTPRYLVIGTGKKITLECSQTMGHDKMYWYQQDPGMELHLIHYSYGVNSTEKGDLSSESTVSRIRTEHFPLTLESARPSHTSQYLCASSGRTGTNTEAFFGQGTRLTVV.

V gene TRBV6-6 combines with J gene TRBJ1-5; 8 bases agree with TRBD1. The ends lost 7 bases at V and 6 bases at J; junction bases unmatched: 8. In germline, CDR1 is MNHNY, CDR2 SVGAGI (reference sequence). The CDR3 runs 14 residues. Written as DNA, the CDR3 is TGTGCCAGCACCCCGGACAGGGTGGGTCAGCCCCAGCATTTT. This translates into CASTPDRVGQPQHF.

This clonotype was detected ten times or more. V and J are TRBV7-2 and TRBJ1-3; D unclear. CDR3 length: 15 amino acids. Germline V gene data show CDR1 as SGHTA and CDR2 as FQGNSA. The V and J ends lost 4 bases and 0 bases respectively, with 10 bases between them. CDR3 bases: TGTGCCAGCAGCTCCCTAGGGCGCTCTGGAAACACCATATATTTT. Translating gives CASSSLGRSGNTIYF.

Here the CDR3 DNA reads TGTGCCAGCTCACCACCGTCCGCCACAGATACGCAGTATTTT. Translating gives CASSPPSATDTQYF. The J gene is TRBJ2-3, the V gene TRBV18, with unresolved D. Trimming removed 0 bases at V and 2 bases at J, with 6 bases between. The CDR3 has 14 amino acids. Germline V gives CDR1 KGHSH, CDR2 LQKENI.

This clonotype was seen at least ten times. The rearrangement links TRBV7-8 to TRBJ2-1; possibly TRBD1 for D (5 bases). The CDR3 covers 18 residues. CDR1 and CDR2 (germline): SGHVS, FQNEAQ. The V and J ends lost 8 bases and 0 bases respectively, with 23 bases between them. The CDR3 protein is CASRLRRSRADSYNEQFF. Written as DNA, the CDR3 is TGTGCCAGCCGCCTGAGGAGAAGCAGGGCGGACTCCTACAATGAGCAGTTCTTC. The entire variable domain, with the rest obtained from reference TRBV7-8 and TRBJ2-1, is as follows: GAGVSQSPRYKVAKRGQDVALRCDPISGHVSLFWYQQALGQGPEFLTYFQNEAQLDKSGLPSDRFFAERPEGSVSTLKIQRTQQEDSAVYLCASRLRRSRADSYNEQFFGPGTRLTVL.

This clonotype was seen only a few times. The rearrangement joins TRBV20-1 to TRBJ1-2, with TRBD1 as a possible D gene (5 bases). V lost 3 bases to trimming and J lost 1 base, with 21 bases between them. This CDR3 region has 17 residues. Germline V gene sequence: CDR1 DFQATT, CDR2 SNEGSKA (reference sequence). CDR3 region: CSARGVSHPGINYGYTF. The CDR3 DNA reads TGCAGTGCTAGGGGGGTATCACACCCAGGAATTAACTATGGCTACACCTTC.

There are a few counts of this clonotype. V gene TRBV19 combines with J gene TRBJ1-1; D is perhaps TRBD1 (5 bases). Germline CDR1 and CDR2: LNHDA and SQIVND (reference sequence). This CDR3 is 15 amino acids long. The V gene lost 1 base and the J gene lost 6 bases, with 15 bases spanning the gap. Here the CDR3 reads CASSIVDRGFSEAFF. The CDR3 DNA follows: TGTGCCAGTAGTATAGTTGACAGAGGGTTTTCTGAAGCTTTCTTT.

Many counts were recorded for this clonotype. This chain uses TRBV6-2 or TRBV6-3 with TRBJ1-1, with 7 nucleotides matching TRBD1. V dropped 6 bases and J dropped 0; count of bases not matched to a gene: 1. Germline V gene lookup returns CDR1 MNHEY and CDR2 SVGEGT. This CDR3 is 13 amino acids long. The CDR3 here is CASRDRLNTEAFF. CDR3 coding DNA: TGTGCCAGCAGGGACAGGTTGAACACTGAAGCTTTCTTT.

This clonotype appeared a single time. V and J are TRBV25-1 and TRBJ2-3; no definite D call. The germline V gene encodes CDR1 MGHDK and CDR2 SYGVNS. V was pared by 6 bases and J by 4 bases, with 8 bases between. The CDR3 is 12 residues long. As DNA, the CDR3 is TGTGCCAGCAGGGGCAACGCAGATACGCAGTATTTT. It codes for CASRGNADTQYF.

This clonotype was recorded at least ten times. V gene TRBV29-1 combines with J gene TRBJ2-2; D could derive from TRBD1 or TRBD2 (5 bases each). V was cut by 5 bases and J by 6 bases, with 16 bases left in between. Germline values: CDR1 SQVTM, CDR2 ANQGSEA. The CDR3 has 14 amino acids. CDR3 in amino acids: CSVSRGPDSGELFF. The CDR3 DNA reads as TGCAGCGTTTCCCGGGGCCCCGATTCCGGGGAGCTGTTTTTT.

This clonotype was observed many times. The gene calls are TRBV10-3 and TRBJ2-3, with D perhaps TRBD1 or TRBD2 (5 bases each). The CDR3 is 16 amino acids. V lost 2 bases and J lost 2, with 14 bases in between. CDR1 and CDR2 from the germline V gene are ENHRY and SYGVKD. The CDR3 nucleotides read TGTGCCATCAGTGAGCGAGCCGGGGCCCCCACAGATACGCAGTATTTT. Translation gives CAISERAGAPTDTQYF.

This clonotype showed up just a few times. CDR3 in DNA: TGCGCCAGCAGCCCCCGGGGAGGTGGAGGGTGGAGCAATCAGCCCCAGCATTTT. This translates into CASSPRGGGGWSNQPQHF. The rearrangement links TRBV4-1 to TRBJ1-5; D gene unclear. The CDR3 is 18 residues long. The ends were cut back, 4 bases at V and 1 base at J, with 20 bases in the middle. Germline V gene lookup returns CDR1 MGHRA and CDR2 YSYEKL.